This is a list of T cell receptor beta chains from one sample in a study of T cells of healthy individuals. TCRdb reprocessed the 5' RACE reads via MiXCR and lists one record per CDR3 protein. The table has 100,000 or so distinct CDR3 sequences, 15% to 20% seen once. The receptors originated from a human donor in good health. Each CDR3 is given without its conserved first and last residue. The size entry is marked missing in some rows and otherwise reads once, few, many or a size class.

CDR3 length,clone size,J gene,V gene,CDR3 protein
10,many,TRBJ2-3,TRBV7-2,ASNSLGGTQY
12,-,TRBJ2-3,TRBV5-1,ASSLVAGEDTQY
11,many,TRBJ2-7,TRBV6-2/TRBV6-3,ASTRDTTYEQY
11,few,TRBJ2-7,TRBV20-1,SAQDRGSYEQY
13,many,TRBJ2-7,TRBV28,ASSSPGTASYEQY
12,-,TRBJ2-1,TRBV29-1,SAIAGGSFREQF
12,-,TRBJ2-3,TRBV6-2/TRBV6-3,ASRLGQVADTQY
9,many,TRBJ1-6,TRBV2,ASSGNSPLH
10,-,TRBJ2-5,TRBV4-2,ASSQGGETQY
12,-,TRBJ1-1,TRBV6-2/TRBV6-3,ASSPGTDITEAF
13,-,TRBJ1-1,TRBV7-2,ASSSPGFRNTEAF
12,many,TRBJ1-2,TRBV6-2/TRBV6-3,ASSYVRTNYGYT
13,few,TRBJ1-2,TRBV28,ATEEPQTGGYGYT
11,many,TRBJ2-7,TRBV20-1,SAFGGSGSEQY
11,few,TRBJ1-6,TRBV19,ASRWDTYSPLH
13,-,TRBJ2-7,TRBV18,ASSLEDLGVNEQY
12,many,TRBJ1-4,TRBV15,ATSRQGINEKLF